This T cell receptor beta chain stems from a study of T cell clonotyping in hematopoietic cell transplantation. Study background: Recipients' pretransplant samples followed cytoreduction.

Libraries were prepared by immunoSEQ multiplex PCR; TCRdb keeps only in-frame clonotypes and omits some of them. The sample records 20,000 to 30,000 clones, roughly 84% being singletons. Findings and caveats of the study: Pathologically expanded recipient clonotypes increased progressively from day 30 to day 180 as diversity fell. Broader posttransplant TCR repertoire diversity was predicted by graft donor and pretransplant recipient Inverse Simpson Index values. Few recipient clonotypes overlapped donors; over 95% were de novo at given depth.

About this clone: Its matching antigen is unknown.

Trimming removed 0 bases from V and 3 bases from J, with 8 bases in between. The V gene's germline CDR1 is SGHVS and CDR2 FQNEAQ. The CDR3 is made up of 15 amino acids. The time point: recipient sample about 28 days before transplant, after cytoreduction. This sequence was found in a woman aged 55-70 years with acute myeloid leukemia. Some clones in this sample may be carry-over from other donors' samples. V usage is TRBV7-8 and J usage is TRBJ1-4; tentative D call: TRBD1 (5 bases). This specimen was peripheral blood mononuclear cells, taken before stem cell transplant. The CDR3 spells CASSLAGGSNEKLFF. The CDR3 DNA is TGTGCCAGCAGCTTAGCCGGGGGGTCTAATGAAAAACTGTTTTTT. Full variable domain (rest looked up from reference TRBV7-8 and TRBJ1-4): GAGVSQSPRYKVAKRGQDVALRCDPISGHVSLFWYQQALGQGPEFLTYFQNEAQLDKSGLPSDRFFAERPEGSVSTLKIQRTQQEDSAVYLCASSLAGGSNEKLFFGSGTQLSVL.